These 20 T cell receptor beta chains share one sample of origin, sequenced in a study of control samples from healthy donors and cancer patients. Profiling relied on immunoSEQ multiplex PCR, and the TCRdb table lists in-frame clones only, not all of them. The table records some 150,000 clones, around 92% of them present only once. The source material was blood. The receptor set was obtained from a woman in her 30s in good health.

The chain carries TRBV5-5 and TRBJ1-3; 8 nucleotides align to TRBD1. CDR3 size: 16 residues. V dropped 1 base and J dropped 3; count of bases not matched to a gene: 6. CDR1 is SGHKS, CDR2 YYEKEE, per germline (reference sequence). This CDR3 reads CASSLIPGGFGNTIYF. The CDR3 DNA reads TGTGCCAGCAGCTTGATACCAGGGGGCTTTGGAAACACCATATATTTT.

This rearrangement joins TRBV6-5 to TRBJ1-1; 8 bases agree with TRBD1. The V gene end was trimmed by 6 bases and the J gene end by 1 base; junction bases not matched to a gene: 1. The CDR3 is 13 residues long. The germline gives CDR1 MNHEY, CDR2 SVGAGI. The CDR3 coding sequence is TGTGCCAGCAGGGGGACAGGGAACACTGAAGCTTTCTTT. It codes for CASRGTGNTEAFF.

The chain recombines TRBV19 with TRBJ2-7, with D perhaps matching TRBD2 (6 bases). The V gene lost 1 base and the J gene lost 0 bases, with 7 bases spanning the gap. Germline CDR1 is LNHDA and CDR2 is SQIVND (reference sequence). The CDR3 is 14 residues long. CDR3 sequence reads: CASSIGLDSYEQYF. Here the CDR3 DNA reads TGTGCCAGTAGTATAGGACTAGACTCCTACGAGCAGTACTTC.

This clone showed up just a few times. This sequence joins TRBV6-1 and TRBJ1-1; maybe TRBD1 (5 bases). CDR1 is MNHNS, CDR2 SASEGT, per germline. The CDR3 length is 14 residues. Trimming took off 1 base at V and 6 bases at J, with 12 bases between the two ends. This chain's CDR3 is CASSEVWTGAEAFF. The DNA of the CDR3 is TGTGCCAGCAGTGAAGTCTGGACGGGGGCTGAAGCTTTCTTT.

The genes are TRBV10-1 and TRBJ1-6; 7 bases agree with TRBD1. Per germline, CDR1 WNHNN and CDR2 SYGVQD (reference sequence). Trimming took 8 bases from V and 6 from J; bases not matched to a gene: 4. There are 13 residues in the CDR3. This CDR3 is CASLTGFNSPLHF. CDR3 bases: TGCGCCAGCTTGACAGGGTTTAATTCACCCCTCCACTTT.

This chain connects TRBV18 to TRBJ2-5, with D perhaps matching TRBD1 (7 bases). V dropped 7 bases and J dropped 4 bases, with 13 bases sitting between them. Germline V gives CDR1 KGHSH, CDR2 LQKENI. The CDR3 spans 13 residues. In nucleotides, the CDR3 is TGTGCCAGCTGCGCGGGACAGCGAGAGACCCAGTACTTC. It yields the protein CASCAGQRETQYF.

This clone was picked up one time. V is TRBV7-3 and J is TRBJ2-5; 14 bases match TRBD2. The CDR3 has 15 residues. The germline gives CDR1 SGHTA, CDR2 FQGTGA. Trimming removed 5 bases from V and 2 bases from J; junction bases left unmatched: 1. The CDR3 spells CASSRTSGGQETQYF. As DNA, the CDR3 is TGTGCCAGCAGCCGGACTAGCGGGGGGCAAGAGACCCAGTACTTC.

The chain joins TRBV28 to TRBJ1-2; the D gene is possibly TRBD1 (6 bases). V dropped 3 bases and J dropped 4 bases, with 12 bases sitting between them. CDR3 length equals 14 residues. Germline V gives CDR1 MDHEN, CDR2 SYDVKM. The CDR3 nucleotides are TGTGCCAGCAGTTTGGGGGCGGGCGGCTATGGCTACACCTTC. Amino acids: CASSLGAGGYGYTF.

The chain recombines TRBV2 with TRBJ1-1; D might be TRBD1 (5 bases). The germline gives CDR1 SNHLY, CDR2 FYNNEI. V shed 1 base and J shed 1 base, with 13 bases lying between them. The length of the CDR3 is 16 residues. CDR3 loop: CASSEGLGVSNTEAFF. CDR3 DNA: TGTGCCAGCAGTGAAGGGTTAGGGGTGTCGAACACTGAAGCTTTCTTT.

The chain employs TRBV21-1 and TRBJ2-7; the table's TRBD1 call for D was not verified on the DNA. TRBV21-1 is shown as a pseudogene. The CDR3 covers 15 residues. The CDR3 bases are TGTGCCAGCAGCAAAGGGGGGGACAGGGTTGACGAGCAGTACTTC. Translating it yields CASSKGGDRVDEQYF.

The V call is TRBV2, the J call TRBJ1-3, with D hard to call. CDR3 length: 12 amino acids. CDR1 SNHLY and CDR2 FYNNEI come from the germline V gene. With 6 bases removed from V and 3 bases from J, the gap between germline ends came to 6 bases. For the CDR3, the DNA is TGTGCCAGCAGGGACGGTGGAAACACCATATATTTT. This codes for CASRDGGNTIYF.

V and J are TRBV11-3 and TRBJ1-3, with D possibly being TRBD1 (6 bases). V was shortened by 6 bases and J by 4 bases, with 10 bases between the two germline ends. This CDR3 has 13 amino acids. The germline V gene has CDR1 SGHNT and CDR2 YENEEA. The CDR3 loop reads CASRPDRGNTIYF. DNA for the CDR3: TGTGCCAGCAGACCCGACAGGGGAAACACCATATATTTT.

This chain joins TRBV21-1 and TRBJ2-2; the table assigns TRBD1, which was not confirmed against the DNA. TRBV21-1 is a pseudogene. The CDR3 is 18 amino acids. CDR3 residues: CASTNIRPGQRNTGELFF. The CDR3 nucleotides are TGTGCCAGCACCAATATAAGACCGGGACAGCGCAACACCGGGGAGCTGTTTTTT.

Comment on this clone: Other DNA sequences in this sample translate to the same CDR3. The rearrangement links TRBV6-5 to TRBJ1-5; D is unresolved. This CDR3 has 15 residues. V was clipped by 0 bases and J by 0 bases, with 6 bases between them. From germline, CDR1 is MNHEY and CDR2 SVGAGI. The CDR3 protein is CASSYSRDSNQPQHF. As DNA, the CDR3 is TGTGCCAGCAGTTACTCGCGGGATAGCAATCAGCCCCAGCATTTT.

The chain uses TRBV10-3 and TRBJ1-1; 9 positions agree with TRBD1. V lost 2 bases, J lost 4 bases, and 5 bases stayed unmatched. Per germline, CDR1 ENHRY and CDR2 SYGVKD. The CDR3 has 15 residues. For the CDR3, the DNA is TGTGCCATCAGTGAGGAGAACAGGGGGCTCACTGAAGCTTTCTTT. It translates to CAISEENRGLTEAFF.

This chain uses TRBV3-1 (or the pseudogene TRBV3-2) with TRBJ1-4; D possibly corresponds to TRBD1 (5 bases). Per germline, CDR1 LGHDT and CDR2 YNNKEL (reference sequence). The CDR3 length is 14 residues. V was cut by 0 bases and J by 7 bases, with 9 bases left in between. CDR3 in DNA: TGTGCCAGCAGCCAAGAAGGGGAGATTGAAAAACTGTTTTTT. This translates into CASSQEGEIEKLFF.

The V call is TRBV3-1 (or the pseudogene TRBV3-2), the J call TRBJ2-3; 8 bases are shared with TRBD2. Looked up from germline, CDR1 is LGHDT and CDR2 is YNNKEL (reference sequence). The length of the CDR3 is 16 residues. Germline trimming cut 1 base from V and 1 base from J; bases unmatched to any gene: 4. CDR3 region: CASSQGAGVGTDTQYF. Here the CDR3 DNA reads TGTGCCAGCAGCCAAGGAGCGGGAGTTGGCACAGATACGCAGTATTTT.

The chain has TRBV24-1 and TRBJ2-3; 8 bases align to TRBD2. The CDR3 covers 14 residues. With V trimmed by 5 bases and J by 2 bases, 2 bases remained unmatched. Germline assignment: CDR1 KGHDR and CDR2 SFDVKD. CDR3 region: CATSAGGHTDTQYF. The DNA for the CDR3 is TGTGCCACCAGTGCGGGGGGGCACACAGATACGCAGTATTTT.

CDR3 protein: CASSFGNQPQHF. CDR3 coding DNA: TGTGCCAGCAGCTTCGGCAATCAGCCCCAGCATTTT. V usage is TRBV5-5 and J usage is TRBJ1-5; D is uncertain. CDR3 length equals 12 residues. Per the germline V gene, CDR1 is SGHKS and CDR2 is YYEKEE (reference sequence). Between the trimmed V and J ends, which lost 2 bases and 2 bases, there was a span of 2 bases.

The chain links TRBV19 to TRBJ1-1; weak D call: TRBD1 (5 bases). The V and J ends lost 5 bases and 0 bases respectively, with 10 bases between them. This CDR3 is 14 amino acids long. Germline V gene lookup returns CDR1 LNHDA and CDR2 SQIVND (reference sequence). This CDR3 is CASSRTNMNTEAFF. CDR3 in DNA: TGTGCCAGTAGTCGGACAAATATGAACACTGAAGCTTTCTTT. Full variable domain (remainder filled in from reference TRBV19 and TRBJ1-1): DGGITQSPKYLFRKEGQNVTLSCEQNLNHDAMYWYRQDPGQGLRLIYYSQIVNDFQKGDIAEGYSVSREKKESFPLTVTSAQKNPTAFYLCASSRTNMNTEAFFGQGTRLTVV.